What follows describes a single T cell receptor beta chain. Its antigen is currently not known. Base qualities are missing; no much larger clone stands one base away. The library relied on 5' RACE. Sequencing took place on an Illumina HiSeq 2500. The second PCR ran for roughly 6 to 11 cycles and used a J-beta primer mix along with a sample-barcoded 5' primer. A unique molecular identifier was introduced onto each TCR beta cDNA molecule by a template-switch 5' adaptor carrying 12 random nucleotides. Each sample yielded at least 2.5 million CDR3-containing paired-end reads. The Mint cDNA synthesis kit, primed by a TRBC-specific oligonucleotide, was used to synthesize first-strand cDNA from all RNA. Following uracil-DNA glycosylase treatment, all cDNA underwent a first 18-cycle PCR with the universal primers M1SS and BC2_uni_R. From the authors' description of their analysis: For normalization, 1 million high-quality reads, each with a distinct molecular identifier, were randomly selected from each sample. Instead of being binned into consensus sequences, reads with shared molecular identifiers were discarded. CDR3 identification, clonotype clustering and error correction used MiTCR with a Q25 quality threshold and the strictest error-elimination algorithm. A nonparametric unseen species model using Euler transformation provided a lower-bound estimate of total TCR beta diversity. Through fastp at Q25 and MiXCR, TCRdb rebuilt clones from the public reads, retaining in-frame beta chains. For every CDR3 protein sequence, its rows merge into one entry that carries the most common genes and DNA. TCRdb's processing, not the study's, gives the V and J calls here. This sample is represented by some 1.5 million distinct CDR3 sequences; about 28% of them were singletons. The ten largest make up 7.7% of the sample.

The donors were under 40 Caucasian individuals from Russia, aged 6 to 90 years, who were systemically healthy. Each donor gave 8 to 10 milliliters of peripheral blood, collected into EDTA-treated Vacutainer tubes. PBMCs were isolated by Ficoll-Paque density-gradient centrifugation, with at least 6.5 million obtained per sample. Trizol reagent was used to extract total RNA from the PBMCs, yielding at least 5.5 micrograms per sample. Naive CD45RAhigh/CD27high T cell percentages were measured by flow cytometry on a PBMC aliquot from every donor. These data originate in a study of blood T cells in healthy people across ages (dated by TCRdb to between 2015 and 2016). Describing the broader study: In model experiments, template switching captured roughly one uniquely barcoded TCR beta cDNA molecule for every two T cells. To track age-related changes in TCR beta repertoire diversity, the study relied on deep sequencing normalized with unique cDNA molecular identifiers. Four age groups were formed from the donors: young (average roughly 15 years), middle-aged (approximately 41), aged (under 70) and long-lived (approximately 78). To avoid experimental bias, donors of different ages were distributed randomly across sequencing lanes. Using the same blood draw, the study looked at two additional independent replicas of 1 million unique cDNA reads for two donors, one aged 18 to 29 and the other aged 80 or older.

Beyond this particular receptor, the publication reports: Compared with the aged group, the long-lived group had more naive CD4+ T cells, fewer expanded clones and increased TCR diversity, a pattern suggesting age selection. As age increased, observed TCR beta diversity per million T cells dropped in a roughly linear way, and a significant reduction was already evident by age 40. There was a strong correlation between observed TCR beta diversity and the percentage of naive T cells measured by flow cytometry. Because donor CMV infection status was unknown, age-related changes in expanded clonotypes were potentially confounded. Because profiling used bulk unsorted PBMCs, naive and antigen-experienced compartments could not be compared conclusively. Total diversity estimates from one million sequenced T cells were considered lower bounds and underestimates.

Clipping removes 0 bases from V and 5 bases from J, with 7 as the unmatched junction base count. The CDR3 contains 15 residues, cysteine and phenylalanine counted. Left in the record is the CDR3 DNA by itself, 45 bases read in frame from the first base. The CDR1 and CDR2 encoded by the germline V gene (reference sequence) are DFQATT and SNEGSKA. Material for sequencing was blood. The chain was built from TRBV20-1 and TRBJ2-1; the junction holds 7 bases that match TRBD2. This clonotype was obtained from a woman in her twenties or thirties in good health. The bases read TGCAGTGCTAGAGATCGTAGGCTAGCGGACAATGAGCAGTTCTTC. The translation is CSARDRRLADNEQFF.